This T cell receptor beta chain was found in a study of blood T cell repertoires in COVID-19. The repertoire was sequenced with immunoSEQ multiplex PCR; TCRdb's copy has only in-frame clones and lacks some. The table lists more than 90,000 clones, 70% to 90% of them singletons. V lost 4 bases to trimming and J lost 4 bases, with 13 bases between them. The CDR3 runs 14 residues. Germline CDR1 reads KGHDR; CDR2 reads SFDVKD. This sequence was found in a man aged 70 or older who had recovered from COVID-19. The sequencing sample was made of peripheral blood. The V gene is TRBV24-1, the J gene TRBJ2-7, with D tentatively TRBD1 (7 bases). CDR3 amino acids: CATSETGRRYEQYF. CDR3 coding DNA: TGTGCCACCAGTGAGACAGGGAGGAGGTACGAGCAGTACTTC.